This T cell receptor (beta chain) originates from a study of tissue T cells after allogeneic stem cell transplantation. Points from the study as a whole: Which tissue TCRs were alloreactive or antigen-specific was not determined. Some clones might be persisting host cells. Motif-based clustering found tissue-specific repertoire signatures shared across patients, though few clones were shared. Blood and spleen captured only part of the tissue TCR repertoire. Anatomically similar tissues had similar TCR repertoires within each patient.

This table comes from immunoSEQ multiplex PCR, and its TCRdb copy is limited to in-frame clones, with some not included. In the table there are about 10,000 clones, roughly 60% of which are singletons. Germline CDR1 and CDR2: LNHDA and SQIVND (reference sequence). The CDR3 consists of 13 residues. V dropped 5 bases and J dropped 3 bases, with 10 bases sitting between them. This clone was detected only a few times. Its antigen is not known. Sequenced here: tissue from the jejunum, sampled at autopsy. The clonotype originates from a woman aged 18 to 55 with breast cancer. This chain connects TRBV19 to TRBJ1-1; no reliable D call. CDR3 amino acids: CASSEGPYTEAFF. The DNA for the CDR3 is TGTGCCAGTAGTGAGGGTCCGTACACTGAAGCTTTCTTT.